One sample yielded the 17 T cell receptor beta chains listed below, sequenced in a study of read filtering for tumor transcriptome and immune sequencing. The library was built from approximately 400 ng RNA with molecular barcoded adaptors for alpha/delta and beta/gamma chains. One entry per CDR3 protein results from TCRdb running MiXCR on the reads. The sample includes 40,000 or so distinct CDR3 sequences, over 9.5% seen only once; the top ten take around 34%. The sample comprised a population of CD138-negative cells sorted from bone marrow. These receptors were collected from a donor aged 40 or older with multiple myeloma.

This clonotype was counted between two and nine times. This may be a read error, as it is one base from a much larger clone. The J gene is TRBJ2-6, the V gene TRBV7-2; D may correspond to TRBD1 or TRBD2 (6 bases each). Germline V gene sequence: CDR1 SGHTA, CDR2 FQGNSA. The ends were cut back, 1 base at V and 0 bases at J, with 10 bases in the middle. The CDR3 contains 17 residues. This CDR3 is CASSLGGAISGANVLTF. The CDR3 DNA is TGTGCCAGCAGCTTAGGGGGGGCGATCTCTGGGGCCAACGTCCTGACTTTC.

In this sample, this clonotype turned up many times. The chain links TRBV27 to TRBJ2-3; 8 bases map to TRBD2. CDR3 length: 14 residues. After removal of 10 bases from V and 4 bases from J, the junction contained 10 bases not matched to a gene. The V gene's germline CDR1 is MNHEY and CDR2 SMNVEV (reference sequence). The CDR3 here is CATRRGGQPDTQYF. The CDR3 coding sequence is TGTGCCACCCGACGGGGGGGCCAGCCAGATACGCAGTATTTT.

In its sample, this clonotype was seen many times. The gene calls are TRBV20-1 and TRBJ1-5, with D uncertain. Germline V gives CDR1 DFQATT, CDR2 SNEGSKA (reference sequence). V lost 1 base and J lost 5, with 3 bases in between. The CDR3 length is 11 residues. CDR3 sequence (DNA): TGCAGTGCTAGAGGGTATCAGCCCCAGCATTTT. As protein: CSARGYQPQHF.

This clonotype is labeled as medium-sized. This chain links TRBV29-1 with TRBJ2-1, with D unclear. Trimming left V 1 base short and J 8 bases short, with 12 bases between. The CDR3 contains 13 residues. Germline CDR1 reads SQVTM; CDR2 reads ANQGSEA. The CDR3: CSVEGRSFDEQFF. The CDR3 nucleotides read TGCAGCGTTGAAGGCAGGTCGTTCGATGAGCAGTTCTTC.

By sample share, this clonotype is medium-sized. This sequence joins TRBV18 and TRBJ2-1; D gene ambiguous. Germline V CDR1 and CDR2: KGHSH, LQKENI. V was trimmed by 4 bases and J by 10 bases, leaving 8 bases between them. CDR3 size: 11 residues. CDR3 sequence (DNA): TGTGCCAGCTCACAGGACGGAGAGCAGTTCTTC. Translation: CASSQDGEQFF.

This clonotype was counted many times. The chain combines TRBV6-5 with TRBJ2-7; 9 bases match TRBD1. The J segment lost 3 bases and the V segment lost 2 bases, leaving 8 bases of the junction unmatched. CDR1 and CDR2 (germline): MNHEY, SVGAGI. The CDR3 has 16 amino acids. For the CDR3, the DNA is TGTGCCAGCAGTTACCGGACAGGGGCTATACTCTACGAGCAGTACTTC. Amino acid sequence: CASSYRTGAILYEQYF.

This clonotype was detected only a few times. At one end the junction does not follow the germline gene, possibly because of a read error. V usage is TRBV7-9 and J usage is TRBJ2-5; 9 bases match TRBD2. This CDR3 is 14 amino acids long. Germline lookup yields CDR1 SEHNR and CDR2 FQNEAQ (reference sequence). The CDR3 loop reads CASSSSGGTGTSWF. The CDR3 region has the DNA TGTGCCAGCAGCTCATCGGGAGGGACCGGGACTAGCTGGTTC.

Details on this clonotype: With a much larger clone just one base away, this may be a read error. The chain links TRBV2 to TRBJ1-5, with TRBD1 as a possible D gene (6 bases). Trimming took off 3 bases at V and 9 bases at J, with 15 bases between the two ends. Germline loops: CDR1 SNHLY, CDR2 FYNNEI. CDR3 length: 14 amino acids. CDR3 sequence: CASSDRTVVVPQHF. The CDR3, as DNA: TGTGCCAGCAGTGACCGGACAGTCGTTGTGCCCCAGCATTTT.

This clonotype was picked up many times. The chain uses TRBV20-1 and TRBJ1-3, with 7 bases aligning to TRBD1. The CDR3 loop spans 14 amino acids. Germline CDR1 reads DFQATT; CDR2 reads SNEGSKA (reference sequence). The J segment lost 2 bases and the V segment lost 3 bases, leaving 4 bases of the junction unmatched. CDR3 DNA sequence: TGCAGTGCTAGGGGGACAGTAACTGGAAACACCATATATTTT. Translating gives CSARGTVTGNTIYF.

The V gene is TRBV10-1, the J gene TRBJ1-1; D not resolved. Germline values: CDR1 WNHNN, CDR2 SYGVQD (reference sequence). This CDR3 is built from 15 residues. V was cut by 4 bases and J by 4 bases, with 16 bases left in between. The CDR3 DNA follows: TGCGCCAGCAGTGTCGGGGTCCCCATGAGCACTGAAGCTTTCTTT. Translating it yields CASSVGVPMSTEAFF.

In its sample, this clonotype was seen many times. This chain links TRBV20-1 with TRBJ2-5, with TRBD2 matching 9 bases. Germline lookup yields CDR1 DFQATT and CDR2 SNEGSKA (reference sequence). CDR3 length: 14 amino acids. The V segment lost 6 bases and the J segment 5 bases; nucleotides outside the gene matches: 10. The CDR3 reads CSAVGRGGLETQYF. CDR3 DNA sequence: TGCAGTGCCGTGGGGCGGGGGGGCCTCGAGACCCAGTACTTC.

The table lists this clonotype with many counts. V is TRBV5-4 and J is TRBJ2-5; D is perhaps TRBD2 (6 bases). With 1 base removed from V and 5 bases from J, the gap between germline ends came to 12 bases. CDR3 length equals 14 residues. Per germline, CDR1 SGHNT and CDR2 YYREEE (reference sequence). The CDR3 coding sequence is TGTGCCAGCAGCTTGAGTAGTGGGGGGGAGACCCAGTACTTC. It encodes CASSLSSGGETQYF.

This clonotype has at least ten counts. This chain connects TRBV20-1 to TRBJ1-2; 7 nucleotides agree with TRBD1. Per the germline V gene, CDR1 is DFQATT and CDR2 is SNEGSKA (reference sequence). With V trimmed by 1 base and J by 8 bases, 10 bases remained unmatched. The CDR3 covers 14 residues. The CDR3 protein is CSARGGGQGDGYTF. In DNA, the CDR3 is TGCAGTGCTAGAGGGGGGGGGCAGGGGGACGGCTACACCTTC.

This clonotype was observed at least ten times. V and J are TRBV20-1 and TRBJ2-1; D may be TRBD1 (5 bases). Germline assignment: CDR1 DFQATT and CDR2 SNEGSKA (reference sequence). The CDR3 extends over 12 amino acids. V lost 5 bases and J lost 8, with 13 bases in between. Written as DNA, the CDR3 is TGCAGTGCTGATCTTAGGGGTGATGAGCAGTTCTTC. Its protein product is CSADLRGDEQFF.

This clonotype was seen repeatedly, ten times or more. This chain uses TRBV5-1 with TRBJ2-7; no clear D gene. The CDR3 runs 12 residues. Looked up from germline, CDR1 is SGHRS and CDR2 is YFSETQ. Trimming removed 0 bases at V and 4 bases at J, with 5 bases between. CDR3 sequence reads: CASSLEGYEQYF. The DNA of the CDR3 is TGCGCCAGCAGCTTGGAAGGTTACGAGCAGTACTTC.

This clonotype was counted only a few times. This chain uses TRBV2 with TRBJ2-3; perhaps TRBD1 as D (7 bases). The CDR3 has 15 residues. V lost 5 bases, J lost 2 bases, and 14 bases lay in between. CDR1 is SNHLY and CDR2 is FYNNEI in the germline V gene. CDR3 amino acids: CASSPQGGNTDTQYF. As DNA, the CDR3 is TGTGCCAGCAGTCCTCAGGGGGGAAACACAGATACGCAGTATTTT.

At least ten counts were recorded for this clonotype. CDR3 sequence: CASSLATGTGELFF. The CDR3 region has the DNA TGTGCCAGCAGCTTAGCGACAGGAACCGGGGAGCTGTTTTTT. V usage is TRBV7-9 and J usage is TRBJ2-2; TRBD1 might be the D (6 bases). Germline V gene data show CDR1 as SEHNR and CDR2 as FQNEAQ (reference sequence). The CDR3 has 14 residues. V lost 0 bases to trimming and J lost 5 bases, with 7 bases between them. The variable domain in full, completed from reference TRBV7-9 and TRBJ2-2, reads DTGVSQNPRHKITKRGQNVTFRCDPISEHNRLYWYRQTLGQGPEFLTYFQNEAQLEKSRLLSDRFSAERPKGSFSTLEIQRTEQGDSAMYLCASSLATGTGELFFGEGSRLTVL.